Listed here is a single T cell receptor (beta chain). In the authors' methods: Estimation of nucleated cell counts relied on the amplification of reference gene primers. This table comes from immunoSEQ multiplex PCR, and its TCRdb copy is limited to in-frame clones, with some not included. Clone size and V and J calls were adopted from that table, with D and trimming inferred from the DNA. The data show about 52,000 clones, with about nine tenths seen just once and approximately 8.1% held by the top ten. These data originate in a study of blood T cell repertoires in COVID-19. At the level of the study: The United States, Italy and Spain were the sources of the acute and convalescent COVID-19 samples.

The sequenced material came from peripheral blood. This clonotype originated in a man aged 80 or over with active or convalescent COVID-19.

Here the CDR3 reads CASSVSFVRRTEAFF. CDR3 nucleotides: TGTGCCAGCAGCGTAAGTTTCGTTAGGCGGACTGAAGCTTTCTTT. The chain employs TRBV9 and TRBJ1-1; D is unresolved. CDR3 length: 15 amino acids. V lost 1 base to trimming and J lost 5 bases, with 15 bases between them. CDR1 SGDLS and CDR2 YYNGEE come from the germline V gene.